This record looks at one T cell receptor beta chain sequence and its context. Its matching antigen is unknown. The data derive from a study of cytomegalovirus exposure and HLA in healthy donors. Study-wide context: One earlier analysis, a look at around 170 million T cells, found about 110 million unique TCR beta sequences. The early release's HLA-typed donors yielded some 85 million unique TCRs. Study-wide results and limits: Prior analysis indicated that the majority of TCR beta V segments exhibited productivity approximately 87% or approximately 30% of the time. The study flagged 150 to 200 TCR beta chains as cytomegalovirus-associated.

PCR involved 60 Vbeta and 13 Jbeta primers. Clones were read by immunoSEQ multiplex PCR, and TCRdb kept only the in-frame ones, dropping some. There are 110,000 or so clones in the sample; approximately 80% occur only once, and more than 2% lies in the top ten. Germline CDR1 reads SGHNT; CDR2 reads YYREEE (reference sequence). CDR3 length: 18 amino acids. V usage is TRBV5-4 and J usage is TRBJ2-5; the match to TRBD2 covers 12 bases. The end of the DNA is better explained by TRBJ2-7, so the J call may be wrong. The sample consisted of PBMCs. This clonotype originated in a woman aged 25 to 45 in good health and CMV-seronegative. This chain's CDR3 is CASSLFIGLAGTSYEQYF. The CDR3 DNA follows: TGTGCCAGCAGCTTATTCATCGGACTAGCGGGGACGTCCTACGAGCAGTACTTC.